This TCR beta chain was recorded in a study of blood T cell repertoires in COVID-19. The length of the CDR3 is 13 residues. V lost 8 bases and J lost 1, with 10 bases in between. Germline-derived CDR1 and CDR2 are SGHAT and FQNNGV. As handled by the study authors: Reference gene primers were amplified, and this amplification served to estimate nucleated cell counts. Profiling relied on immunoSEQ multiplex PCR, and the TCRdb table lists in-frame clones only, not all of them. The V and J calls and clone size were taken over from that table, and D and trimming were inferred from the DNA. The sample has roughly 200,000 clones, 84% seen once. The participants were between about 18 and 89 years old and came from under 25 US areas. Exposed participants came across a COVID-19 case within 2 weeks before study entry.

V and J are TRBV11-2 and TRBJ2-3; maybe TRBD1 (6 bases). Sequencing input: PBMCs or T cells enriched from blood (not recorded which). The source is a woman under 40 who had been exposed to COVID-19. Here the CDR3 DNA reads TGTGCCAGCGTGACAGGTCGCACAGATACGCAGTATTTT. This translates into CASVTGRTDTQYF. Variable domain in full (rest from reference TRBV11-2 and TRBJ2-3): EAGVAQSPRYKIIEKRQSVAFWCNPISGHATLYWYQQILGQGPKLLIQFQNNGVVDDSQLPKDRFSAERLKGVDSTLKIQPAKLEDSAVYLCASVTGRTDTQYFGPGTRLTVL.